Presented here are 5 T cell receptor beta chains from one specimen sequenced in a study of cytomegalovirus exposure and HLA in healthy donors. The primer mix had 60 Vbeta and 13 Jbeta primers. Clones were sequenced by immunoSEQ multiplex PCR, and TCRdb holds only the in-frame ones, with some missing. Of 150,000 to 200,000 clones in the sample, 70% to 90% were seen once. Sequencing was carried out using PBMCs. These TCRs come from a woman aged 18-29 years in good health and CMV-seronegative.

CDR3 protein: CASSDRGLYEQYF. CDR3 nucleotide sequence: TGTGCCAGCAGCGACAGGGGGCTCTACGAGCAGTACTTC. The chain employs TRBV5-6 and TRBJ2-7; 10 bases fit TRBD1. The CDR3 is 13 amino acids. Losses at the gene ends were 4 bases for V and 3 bases for J; bases not matched to a gene: 1. Germline CDR1 SGHDT, CDR2 YYEEEE.

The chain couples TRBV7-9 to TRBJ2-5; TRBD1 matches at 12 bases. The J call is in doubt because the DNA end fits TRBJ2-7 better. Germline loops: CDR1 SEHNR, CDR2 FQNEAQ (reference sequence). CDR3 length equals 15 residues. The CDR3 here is CASSRGGQGAHEQYF. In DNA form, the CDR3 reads TGTGCCAGCAGCCGGGGGGGACAGGGGGCCCACGAGCAGTACTTC.

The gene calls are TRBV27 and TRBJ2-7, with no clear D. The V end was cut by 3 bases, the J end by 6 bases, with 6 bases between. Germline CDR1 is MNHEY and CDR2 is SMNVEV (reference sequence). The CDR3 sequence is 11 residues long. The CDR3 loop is CASSFSGEQYF. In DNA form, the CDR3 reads TGTGCCAGCAGTTTTTCGGGCGAGCAGTACTTC.

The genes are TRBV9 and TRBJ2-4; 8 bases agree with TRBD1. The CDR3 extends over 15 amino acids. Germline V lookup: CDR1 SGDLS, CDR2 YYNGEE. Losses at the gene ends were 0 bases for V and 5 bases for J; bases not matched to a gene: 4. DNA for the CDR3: TGTGCCAGCAGCGTAGGGCCACAGGGGGAAAACATTCAGTACTTC. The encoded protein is CASSVGPQGENIQYF.

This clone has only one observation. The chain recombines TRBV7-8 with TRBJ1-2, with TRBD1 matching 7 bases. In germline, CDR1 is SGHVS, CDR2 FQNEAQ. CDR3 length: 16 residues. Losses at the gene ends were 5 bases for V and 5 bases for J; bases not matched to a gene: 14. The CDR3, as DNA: TGTGCCAGCAGCCTCTCCCGGGACAGCAGATTTTATGGCTACACCTTC. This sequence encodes CASSLSRDSRFYGYTF.